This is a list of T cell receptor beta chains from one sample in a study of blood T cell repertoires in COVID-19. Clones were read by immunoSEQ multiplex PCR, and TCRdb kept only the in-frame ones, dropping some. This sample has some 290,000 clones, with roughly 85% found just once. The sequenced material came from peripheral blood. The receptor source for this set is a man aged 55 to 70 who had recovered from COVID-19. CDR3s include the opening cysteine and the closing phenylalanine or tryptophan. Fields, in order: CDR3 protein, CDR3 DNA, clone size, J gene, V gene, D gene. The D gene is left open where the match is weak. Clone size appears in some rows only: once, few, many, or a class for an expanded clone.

CASRPQQGAAGAYIYEQYF TGTGCCAGCCGACCGCAACAGGGCGCCGCGGGAGCTTACATCTACGAGCAGTACTTC . TRBJ2-7 TRBV18 .
CASSGLRDRGNYGYTF TGCGCCAGCAGCGGCCTCCGGGACAGGGGTAACTATGGCTACACCTTC . TRBJ1-2 TRBV5-1 TRBD1
CASSLGGLTQYEQYF TGTGCCAGCAGCTTAGGAGGTCTAACCCAATACGAGCAGTACTTC . TRBJ2-7 TRBV7-8 .
CASSGTSGSSYNEQFF TGCGCCAGTAGCGGGACTAGCGGGAGCTCCTACAATGAGCAGTTCTTC . TRBJ2-1 TRBV5-1 TRBD2
CASSLTSGGADEQYF TGTGCCAGCAGTTTGACTAGCGGGGGGGCCGACGAGCAGTACTTC . TRBJ2-7 TRBV27 TRBD2
CASSLRGQTEQYF TGTGCCAGCAGCTTACGAGGGCAAACGGAGCAGTACTTC . TRBJ2-7 TRBV7-3 .
CASSPTGEFRSPLHF TGTGCCAGCAGCCCTACCGGGGAATTTCGCTCACCCCTCCACTTT . TRBJ1-6 TRBV7-9 .
CASSLVGSGTQETQYF TGCGCCAGCAGCTTGGTGGGTAGCGGGACCCAAGAGACCCAGTACTTC . TRBJ2-5 TRBV5-1 TRBD2
CASSWDRGLLNTEAFF TGTGCCAGCAGCTGGGACAGGGGGCTTTTGAACACTGAAGCTTTCTTT . TRBJ1-1 TRBV5-6 TRBD1
CATSDLKQGSTDTQYF TGTGCCACCAGTGATTTAAAACAGGGTAGCACAGATACGCAGTATTTT . TRBJ2-3 TRBV24-1 .
CSVEMIGTGRKFF TGCAGCGTTGAAATGATCGGGACAGGGAGAAAGTTCTTC . TRBJ2-1 TRBV29-1 TRBD1
CASNQGLPNYGYTF TGTGCCAGTAATCAGGGGTTACCAAACTATGGCTACACCTTC . TRBJ1-2 TRBV19 .
CASSLTVVGGTDTQYF TGCGCCAGCAGCTTAACGGTGGTCGGAGGCACAGATACGCAGTATTTT . TRBJ2-3 TRBV5-1 .
CASSPYRSSYEQYF TGTGCCAGCAGCCCCTACAGGAGCTCCTACGAGCAGTACTTC few TRBJ2-7 TRBV3-1/TRBV3-2 .
CASSIVGLAGPADTQYF TGTGCCAGTAGTATAGTTGGGCTAGCGGGGCCGGCAGATACGCAGTATTTT . TRBJ2-3 TRBV19 TRBD2
CASSRDLSSYNEQFF TGTGCCAGCAGTCGGGACTTGAGCTCCTACAATGAGCAGTTCTTC . TRBJ2-1 TRBV5-6 .
CASSAGDREQETQYF TGCGCCAGCAGCGCAGGGGACAGGGAACAAGAGACCCAGTACTTC . TRBJ2-5 TRBV5-1 TRBD1
CASSKQDSYEQYF TGTGCCAGCAGTAAACAGGATTCCTACGAGCAGTACTTC once TRBJ2-7 TRBV12-3/TRBV12-4 .
CAGGTGDHGYTF TGTGCCGGGGGGACAGGGGACCATGGCTACACCTTC . TRBJ1-2 TRBV6-5 TRBD1
CSGRGQKNIQYF TGCAGCGGAAGAGGACAGAAAAACATTCAGTACTTC . TRBJ2-4 TRBV29-1 .
CASSLQASTDTQYF TGTGCCAGCAGCTTGCAGGCCAGCACAGATACGCAGTATTTT . TRBJ2-3 TRBV7-2 .
CASGTGPQETQYF TGCGCCAGCGGGACAGGGCCCCAAGAGACCCAGTACTTC . TRBJ2-5 TRBV5-1 TRBD1
CASSVSFVRGYTF TGTGCCAGTAGTGTCTCGTTCGTTCGGGGCTACACCTTC few TRBJ1-2 TRBV19 .
CASSRTGDDTEAFF TGTGCCAGCAGCCGGACAGGGGATGACACTGAAGCTTTCTTT . TRBJ1-1 TRBV6-4 TRBD1
CAISPTGKETQYF TGTGCCATCAGTCCAACAGGGAAAGAGACCCAGTACTTC . TRBJ2-5 TRBV10-3 .